The clone carrying this TCR beta chain was picked up a small number of times. This specimen belongs to a study of radiotherapy plus CTLA-4 blockade in lung cancer. With V trimmed by 6 bases and J by 6 bases, 5 bases remained unmatched. CDR3 length: 12 amino acids. Germline V CDR1 and CDR2: SQVTM, ANQGSEA. The assay was immunoSEQ multiplex PCR, and TCRdb's table has in-frame clones only and misses some. The sample shows about 48,000 clones, approximately 86% of them seen only once. The V call is TRBV29-1, the J call TRBJ2-7; 10 bases are shared with TRBD1. This clonotype was sampled from a human donor with non-small cell lung cancer that progressed on radiotherapy plus ipilimumab. Some clones in this sample may be carry-over from other donors' samples. Sequenced here: peripheral blood, sampled from a patient treated with radiotherapy plus ipilimumab. DNA for the CDR3: TGCAGCGTAGGGACAGGGGTGCGCGAGCAGTACTTC. Protein sequence: CSVGTGVREQYF.